This T cell receptor (beta chain) comes out of a study of T cell repertoires in cytomegalovirus infection. About the study: Through public TCR beta signatures, both CMV infection and matching HLA type were indicated. General study results and limits: People with CMV and the relevant HLA were identified by cumulative public TCR beta family frequency. CMV-specific TCR beta clonotypes restricted by HLA-C dominated the ex vivo response.

TCRdb analysed the reads with MiXCR anew, one entry per CDR3 protein. The repertoire holds some 700,000 distinct CDR3 sequences, with less than 40% as singletons. This clonotype was seen a few times. What it recognizes is unknown. CDR3 length equals 13 residues. Unmatched junction bases numbered 6, after V lost 5 bases and J lost 10 bases. CDR1 and CDR2 from the germline V gene are MNHNS and SASEGT. The chain is built from TRBV6-1 and TRBJ1-5; 9 positions match TRBD1. The receptor's source is a human donor in good health (CMV status not recorded). Some clones in this sample may be carry-over from other donors' samples. The sample comprised PBMCs. CDR3 sequence reads: CASSQTGGAPQHF. CDR3 sequence (DNA): TGTGCCAGCAGTCAGACAGGGGGGGCTCCCCAGCATTTT.